These 8 T cell receptor beta chains originate from one sample sequenced in a study of spatial heterogeneity in lung cancer. The time point is: blood at routine non-recurrence follow-up after resection. TCRdb re-called the 5' RACE reads with MiXCR, one entry per CDR3 protein. The sample has 35,000 to 45,000 distinct CDR3 sequences; around 6.9% are singletons. This specimen was PBMCs, taken at follow-up. The receptors derive from a male donor with early-stage non-small cell lung cancer.

This clonotype was recorded a few times. V and J are TRBV5-4 and TRBJ2-5; D perhaps matches TRBD2 (5 bases). Trimming left V 4 bases short and J 0 bases short, with 19 bases between. Germline V CDR1 and CDR2: SGHNT, YYREEE (reference sequence). The CDR3 has 17 amino acids. DNA of the CDR3: TGTGCCAGCAGCCTGGACTTCGGCTCCCCAAACCAAGAGACCCAGTACTTC. It is translated as CASSLDFGSPNQETQYF.

This clonotype was recorded at least ten times. V usage is TRBV19 and J usage is TRBJ2-7; TRBD1 aligns across 9 bases. The germline V gene has CDR1 LNHDA and CDR2 SQIVND (reference sequence). V was clipped by 10 bases and J by 4 bases; unmatched bases: 8. There are 13 residues in the CDR3. This chain's CDR3 is CATSPGQGYEQYF. Here the CDR3 DNA reads TGTGCCACCAGCCCGGGACAGGGTTACGAGCAGTACTTC.

This clonotype was counted at least ten times. The chain is built from TRBV6-1 and TRBJ1-1; a possible D gene is TRBD1 (5 bases). V was shortened by 7 bases and J by 1 base, with 16 bases between the two germline ends. Germline CDR1 MNHNS, CDR2 SASEGT. CDR3 size: 15 residues. CDR3: CASISGSAENTEAFF. The CDR3 DNA sequence: TGTGCCAGCATATCAGGGTCGGCGGAGAACACTGAAGCTTTCTTT.

This clonotype has ten or more counts. J is TRBJ2-3 and V is TRBV10-2; TRBD2 agrees at 11 bases. Germline trimming cut 2 bases from V and 7 bases from J; bases unmatched to any gene: 8. The CDR3 length is 16 residues. In germline, CDR1 is WSHSY, CDR2 SAAADI. The CDR3 is CASSEPRASGGHTQYF. CDR3 coding DNA: TGCGCCAGCAGTGAGCCCCGCGCTAGCGGGGGGCATACGCAGTATTTT.

The sample holds many counts of this clonotype. The chain is built from TRBV2 and TRBJ1-1; D call uncertain. Germline assignment: CDR1 SNHLY and CDR2 FYNNEI. V was cut by 7 bases and J by 0 bases, with 9 bases left in between. The CDR3 extends over 13 amino acids. DNA for the CDR3: TGTGCCAGCACGACAACCATGAACACTGAAGCTTTCTTT. Translating gives CASTTTMNTEAFF.

This clonotype was recorded at least ten times. This chain joins TRBV30 and TRBJ1-5; tentatively, D is TRBD1 (6 bases). CDR1 and CDR2 from the germline V gene are GTSNPN and SVGIG (reference sequence). The CDR3 is 13 residues long. V lost 2 bases and J 5 bases, leaving 10 bases between the germline ends. The CDR3 is CAWSMRGDQPQHF. The CDR3 DNA sequence: TGTGCCTGGAGTATGAGGGGGGATCAGCCCCAGCATTTT.

This clonotype was seen a few times. The chain recombines TRBV2 with TRBJ2-3; 9 bases match TRBD1. The CDR3 consists of 15 residues. V lost 7 bases to trimming and J lost 6 bases; unmatched junction nucleotides: 11. The V gene's germline CDR1 is SNHLY and CDR2 FYNNEI. CDR3 amino acids: CASKQGALQWDTQYF. CDR3 nucleotide sequence: TGTGCCAGCAAACAGGGGGCCTTACAGTGGGATACGCAGTATTTT.

This clonotype was observed many times. The chain carries TRBV3-1 and TRBJ2-5; D uncertain. Germline CDR1 LGHDT, CDR2 YNNKEL (reference sequence). The CDR3 contains 12 residues. Trimming stripped 0 bases from V and 4 bases from J, with 3 bases between. For the CDR3, the DNA is TGTGCCAGCAGCCAAGAATCAGAGACCCAGTACTTC. The encoded protein is CASSQESETQYF.